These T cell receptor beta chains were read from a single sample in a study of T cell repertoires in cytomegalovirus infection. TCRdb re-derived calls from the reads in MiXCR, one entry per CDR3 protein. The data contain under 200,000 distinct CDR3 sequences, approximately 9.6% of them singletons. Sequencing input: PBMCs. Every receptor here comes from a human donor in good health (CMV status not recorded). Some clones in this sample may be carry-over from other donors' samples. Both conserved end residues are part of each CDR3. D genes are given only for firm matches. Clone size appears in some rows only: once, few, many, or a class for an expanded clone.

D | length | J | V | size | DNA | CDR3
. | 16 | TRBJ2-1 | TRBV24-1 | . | TGTGCCACCAGTGACGGAAGAAGGCCCCAGGACAATGAGCAGTTCTTC | CATSDGRRPQDNEQFF
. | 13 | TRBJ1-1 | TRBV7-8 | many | TGTGCCAGCAGCTTACGGAACGGGGTGGAAGCTTTCTTT | CASSLRNGVEAFF
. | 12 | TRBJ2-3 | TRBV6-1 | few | TGTGCCAGCAGTGAACAGGGAGATACGCAGTATTTT | CASSEQGDTQYF
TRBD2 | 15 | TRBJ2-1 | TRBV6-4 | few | TGTGCCAGCAGTGACTCGGGAGGGAGTAACAATGAGCAGTTCTTC | CASSDSGGSNNEQFF
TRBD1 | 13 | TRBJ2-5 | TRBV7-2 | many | TGTGCCAGCAGCTTCCGGGACAGCGGGACCCAGTACTTC | CASSFRDSGTQYF
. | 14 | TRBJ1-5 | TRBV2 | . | TGTGCCAGCAGTCTTGACCGCGAGGCTCAGCCCCAGCATTTT | CASSLDREAQPQHF
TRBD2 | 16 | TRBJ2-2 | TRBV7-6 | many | TGTGCTAGCAGCTTGGGACTAGCGACCCACACCGGGGAGCTGTTTTTT | CASSLGLATHTGELFF
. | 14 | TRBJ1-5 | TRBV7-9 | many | TGTGCCAGCAGCTTGTCGGGGGGAAATCAGCCCCAGCATTTT | CASSLSGGNQPQHF
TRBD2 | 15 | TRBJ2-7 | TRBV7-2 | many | TGTGCCAGCAGCATGGGACTAGCGGGTCCCCTCGAGCAGTACTTC | CASSMGLAGPLEQYF
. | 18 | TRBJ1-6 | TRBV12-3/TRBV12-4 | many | TGTGCCAGCAGTTTAAGGGACAAGATAAACTCCTATAATTCACCCCTCCACTTT | CASSLRDKINSYNSPLHF
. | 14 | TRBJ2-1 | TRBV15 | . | TGTGCCACCAGCTTGGGCAGGGGCGTCAATGAGCAGTTCTTC | CATSLGRGVNEQFF
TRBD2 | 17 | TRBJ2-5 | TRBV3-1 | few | TGTGCCAGCAGCCAAGATTTTAGCGGGGGACTCCAAGAGACCCAGTACTTC | CASSQDFSGGLQETQYF
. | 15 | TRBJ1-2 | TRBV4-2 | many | TGTGCCAGCAGCCAAGATCAAGGGTTGATCGGGGTTTACACCTTC | CASSQDQGLIGVYTF
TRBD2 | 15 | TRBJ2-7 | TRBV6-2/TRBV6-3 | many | TGTGCCAGCACTCCCACCGGGACTAGTAGTGGCGAGCAGTACTTC | CASTPTGTSSGEQYF
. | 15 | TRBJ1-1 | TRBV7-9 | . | TGTGCCAGCAGCTTAGTGGAGACAGGACAAACTGAAGCTTTCTTT | CASSLVETGQTEAFF
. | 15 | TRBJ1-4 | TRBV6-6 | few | TGTGCCAGCATTGGAGTTGGGAGAATTAATGAAAAACTGTTTTTT | CASIGVGRINEKLFF
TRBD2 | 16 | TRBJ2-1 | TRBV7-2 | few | TGTGCCAGCAGCCTGCGGGGGGGGTTCGGGAGTGTTGAGCAGTTCTTC | CASSLRGGFGSVEQFF
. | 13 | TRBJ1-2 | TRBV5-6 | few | TGTGCCAGCAGCCCTCTGGACCGCTATGGCTACACCTTC | CASSPLDRYGYTF
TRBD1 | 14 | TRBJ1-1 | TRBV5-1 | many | TGCGCCAGCAGCCTGGGACAGGTGAACACTGAAGCTTTCTTT | CASSLGQVNTEAFF
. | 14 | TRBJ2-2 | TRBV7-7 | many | TGTGCCAGCAGCTTAGGGACAGCCTCCGGGGAGCTGTTTTTT | CASSLGTASGELFF
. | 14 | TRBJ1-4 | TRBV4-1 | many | TGCGCCAGCAGTCGGGACTTAAGTAATGAAAAACTGTTTTTT | CASSRDLSNEKLFF
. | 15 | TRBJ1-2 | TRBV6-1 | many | TGTGCCAGCAGTGAAGCGCGTCTCAGACGGACTGGCTACACCTTC | CASSEARLRRTGYTF
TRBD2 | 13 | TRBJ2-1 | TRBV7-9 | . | TGTGCCAGCAGCTTAGGACTACCTAGCGGGCAGTTCTTC | CASSLGLPSGQFF
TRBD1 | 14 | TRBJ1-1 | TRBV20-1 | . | TGCAGTGCAGCCTCCGGGACAGGGGGGATTGAAGCTTTCTTT | CSAASGTGGIEAFF
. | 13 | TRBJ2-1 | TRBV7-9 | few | TGTGCCAGCAGCCCTAGCTTCTACTTAGAGCAGTTCTTC | CASSPSFYLEQFF
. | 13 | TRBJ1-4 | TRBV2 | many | TGTGCCAGCGACCGGGACCTAGGTGAAAAACTGTTTTTT | CASDRDLGEKLFF
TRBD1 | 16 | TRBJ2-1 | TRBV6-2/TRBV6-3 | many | TGTGCCAGCAGTCCCCCGACAGGGGGCCTCAAAGATGAGCAGTTCTTC | CASSPPTGGLKDEQFF
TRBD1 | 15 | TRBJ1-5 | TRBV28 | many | TGTGCCAGCAGTCCCAGGTACAGGGGAGCTCAGCCCCAGCATTTT | CASSPRYRGAQPQHF
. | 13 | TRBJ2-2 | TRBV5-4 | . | TGTGCCAGCAGCGGACACCGACCCGGGGAGCTGTTTTTT | CASSGHRPGELFF
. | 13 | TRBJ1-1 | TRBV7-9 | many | TGTGCCAGCAGCTTAGCGGAGGCCACTGAAGCTTTCTTT | CASSLAEATEAFF
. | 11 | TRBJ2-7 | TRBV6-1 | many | TGTGCCAGCTTGAACCAATACGAGCAGTACTTC | CASLNQYEQYF
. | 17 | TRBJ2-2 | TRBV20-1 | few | TGCAGTGCTAGAGATTTGTCTGGGCAGGGGTACACCGGGGAGCTGTTTTTT | CSARDLSGQGYTGELFF
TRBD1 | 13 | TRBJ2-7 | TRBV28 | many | TGTGCCAGCAGAAACGGACAGGCCTACGAGCAGTACTTC | CASRNGQAYEQYF
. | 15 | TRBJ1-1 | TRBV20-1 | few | TGCAGTGCCACTCCCCCGACGGGAATGAACACTGAAGCTTTCTTT | CSATPPTGMNTEAFF
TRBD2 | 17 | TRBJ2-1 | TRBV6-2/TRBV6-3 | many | TGTGCCAGCAGACTCGACGGGACTAGCGGGCGATACAATGAGCAGTTCTTC | CASRLDGTSGRYNEQFF
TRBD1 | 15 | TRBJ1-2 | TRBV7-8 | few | TGTGCCAGCAGCTTAGGGCAGGGGGCCGCCTATGGCTACACCTTC | CASSLGQGAAYGYTF
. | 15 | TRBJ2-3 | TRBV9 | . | TGTGCCAGCAGCGTAGGTGGGGGGGCCGCAGATACGCAGTATTTT | CASSVGGGAADTQYF
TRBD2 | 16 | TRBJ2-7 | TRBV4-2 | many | TGTGCCAGCAGCCAACCACTAGCGGCAAGCTCCTACGAGCAGTACTTC | CASSQPLAASSYEQYF
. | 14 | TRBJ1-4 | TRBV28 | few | TGTGCCAGCAGTTTAGTGGTTGGGCATGAAAAACTGTTTTTT | CASSLVVGHEKLFF
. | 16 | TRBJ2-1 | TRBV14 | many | TGTGCCAGCAGCCATAAGATAAGTATGGCGGGGAATGAGCAGTTCTTC | CASSHKISMAGNEQFF
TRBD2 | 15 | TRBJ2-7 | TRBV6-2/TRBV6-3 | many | TGTGCCAGCAGTTACGGAGGTAGCGGGAGGTACGAGCAGTACTTC | CASSYGGSGRYEQYF